This T cell receptor beta chain was identified in a study of cytomegalovirus exposure and HLA in healthy donors. 13 Jbeta primers and 60 Vbeta primers were used for the PCR. TCRdb keeps only in-frame clones here, not all; method: immunoSEQ multiplex PCR. The top ten hold 5.5% to 7% of the sample, which has tens of thousands of clones, around 78% seen once. This clone was observed a few times. Its target is not known. V lost 4 bases, J lost 0 bases, and 12 bases stayed unmatched. The germline V gene encodes CDR1 MGHRA and CDR2 YSYEKL. The CDR3 spans 18 residues. Overall study results and limits: Most TCR sequences were rare, but some public TCRs occurred in many donors. Researchers catalogued about 150 TCR beta chains as cytomegalovirus-associated.

The origin of this receptor is a man between 18 and 35 years old in good health and CMV-seropositive. The V and J genes are TRBV4-1 and TRBJ1-5; 7 bases are shared with TRBD1. Sequencing was performed on PBMCs. CDR3 amino acids: CASSPLTGDPYSNQPQHF. Written as DNA, the CDR3 is TGCGCCAGCAGCCCCTTAACAGGGGATCCTTATAGCAATCAGCCCCAGCATTTT.